This record covers a single T cell receptor beta chain. Its target is unknown. These data are taken from a study of shared clonotypes between healthy human individuals. Turning to the study itself: CD8 memory received one plate per donor, CD8 naive two, CD4 memory three and CD4 naive three.

The donors were all Caucasian adults (living in Nashville, Tennessee). An assay was performed, and its level was deep. This table comes from immunoSEQ multiplex PCR, and its TCRdb copy is limited to in-frame clones, with some not included. The sample shows approximately 940,000 clones, about 80% of them seen only once. Study-wide points: With few donors, the genetic and exposure-history diversity represented was limited.

The sample taken for sequencing was memory CD4+ T cells sorted from blood. Subset described: CD45RA-negative fraction. The TCR was taken from a man in his late teens or twenties in good health.

CDR3 nucleotide sequence: TGTGCCAGCAACCCCGGGGGAACCAACTACGAGCAGTACTTC. Translating gives CASNPGGTNYEQYF. The gene calls are TRBV7-8 and TRBJ2-7, with a weak D call TRBD2 (6 bases). With 7 bases removed from V and 3 bases from J, the gap between germline ends came to 16 bases. CDR3 length equals 14 residues. The germline CDR1 and CDR2 sequences are SGHVS and FQNEAQ. Full variable domain (outside the CDR3, taken from reference TRBV7-8 and TRBJ2-7): GAGVSQSPRYKVAKRGQDVALRCDPISGHVSLFWYQQALGQGPEFLTYFQNEAQLDKSGLPSDRFFAERPEGSVSTLKIQRTQQEDSAVYLCASNPGGTNYEQYFGPGTRLTVT.